A single sample is the source of the 31 T cell receptor beta chains below, sequenced in a study of beta chain features in type 1 diabetes. TCRB transcripts that were expressed got sequenced, as all of the isolated RNA had been reverse transcribed. Clones were read by immunoSEQ multiplex PCR, and TCRdb kept only the in-frame ones, dropping some. The sample lists some 180,000 clones; 10% to 15% were seen once. Material for sequencing was central memory CD4+ T cells from blood. Receptor source: a woman between 18 and 30 years old in good health.

The gene calls are TRBV28 and TRBJ1-2, with 7 bases identical to TRBD1. From germline, CDR1 is MDHEN and CDR2 SYDVKM. This CDR3 contains 13 residues. V trimming: 8 bases; J trimming: 4 bases; junction bases outside the gene matches: 7. The CDR3 region has the DNA TGTGCCAGCTCTACGACAGGGCCCTATGGCTACACCTTC. Its translation is CASSTTGPYGYTF.

The chain employs TRBV9 and TRBJ2-3; 10 bases align to TRBD1. Germline CDR1 SGDLS, CDR2 YYNGEE. The length of the CDR3 is 17 residues. The J segment lost 4 bases and the V segment lost 3 bases, leaving 11 bases of the junction unmatched. CDR3 loop: CASSARGGTGVPDTQYF. CDR3 DNA: TGTGCCAGCAGCGCTCGAGGGGGGACAGGGGTGCCAGATACGCAGTATTTT.

This chain links TRBV5-4 with TRBJ2-1; 7 bases match TRBD1. In germline, CDR1 is SGHNT, CDR2 YYREEE (reference sequence). J was trimmed by 3 bases and V by 1 base; bases with no gene match: 4. The CDR3 consists of 15 residues. In DNA, the CDR3 is TGTGCCAGCAGCTTGACTCAGGGGGACTACAATGAGCAGTTCTTC. Protein: CASSLTQGDYNEQFF.

The chain employs TRBV7-9 and TRBJ1-4, with 11 bases aligning to TRBD1. This CDR3 comprises 15 residues. Germline V gene data show CDR1 as SEHNR and CDR2 as FQNEAQ (reference sequence). The V and J ends lost 2 bases and 8 bases, in that order; junction bases with no gene match: 4. The CDR3 nucleotides read TGTGCCAGCAGCTTAACCGGGACAGGGGGGGAAAAACTGTTTTTT. Its protein product is CASSLTGTGGEKLFF.

The V gene is TRBV30, the J gene TRBJ2-3, with a weak D call TRBD2 (5 bases). The ends were cut back, 4 bases at V and 2 bases at J, with 13 bases in the middle. The CDR3 covers 14 residues. Germline CDR1 GTSNPN, CDR2 SVGIG (reference sequence). The CDR3 protein is CAWKFAGSTDTQYF. The CDR3, as DNA: TGTGCCTGGAAATTCGCGGGTTCCACAGATACGCAGTATTTT.

V usage is TRBV7-2 and J usage is TRBJ2-2; D possibly corresponds to TRBD2 (7 bases). Germline values: CDR1 SGHTA, CDR2 FQGNSA. This CDR3 spans 16 amino acids. Trimming took 2 bases from V and 6 from J, leaving 16 bases between them. In DNA, the CDR3 is TGTGCCAGCAGCTTATGGGGGGGCTATGGCGCCGGGGAGCTGTTTTTT. This sequence encodes CASSLWGGYGAGELFF.

Turning to this clone: A read error may account for a junction end that differs from germline. The chain couples TRBV20-1 to TRBJ2-1, with 9 positions matching TRBD2. The CDR3 sequence is 11 residues long. Germline-derived CDR1 and CDR2 are DFQATT and SNEGSKA (reference sequence). The CDR3 protein is CSAPRTSDIIF. In DNA form, the CDR3 reads TGCAGTGCTCCCCGGACTAGCGACATAATCTTC.

This clone was counted a few times. V and J are TRBV5-1 and TRBJ2-7; D uncertain. Trimming shortened V by 4 bases and J by 3 bases, and 17 bases separated the two germline ends. The CDR3 has 15 amino acids. The V gene's germline CDR1 is SGHRS and CDR2 YFSETQ. CDR3 DNA: TGCGCCAGCAGCGCGCTAGGATCCACGGACTACGAGCAGTACTTC. Translated: CASSALGSTDYEQYF.

On this clone: This sample includes further DNA sequences coding for the same CDR3. This chain links TRBV30 with TRBJ2-7; 11 positions agree with TRBD2. There are 14 residues in the CDR3. V gave up 2 bases and J gave up 3 bases; unmatched junction bases: 3. The V gene's germline CDR1 is GTSNPN and CDR2 SVGIG (reference sequence). CDR3 region: CAWSTGLAGYEQYF. The CDR3 coding sequence is TGTGCCTGGAGTACTGGACTAGCGGGCTACGAGCAGTACTTC.

The table lists this clone with a few counts. V usage is TRBV18 and J usage is TRBJ1-2; TRBD1 aligns across 8 bases. The CDR3 is 13 residues long. CDR1 is KGHSH and CDR2 is LQKENI in the germline V gene. With 6 bases clipped from V and 5 bases from J, the junction kept 5 bases outside the gene matches. CDR3 amino acids: CASSWDRTYGYTF. The CDR3 nucleotides read TGTGCCAGCTCCTGGGACAGGACTTATGGCTACACCTTC.

This sequence joins TRBV11-2 and TRBJ2-5, with 10 bases aligning to TRBD2. The CDR3 runs 17 residues. CDR1 is SGHAT and CDR2 is FQNNGV in the germline V gene. With V trimmed by 1 base and J by 5 bases, 10 bases remained unmatched. CDR3 sequence (DNA): TGTGCCAGCAGCTTAGGTTCTATCCGGACTAGCGGTGAGACCCAGTACTTC. Translation gives CASSLGSIRTSGETQYF. Full variable domain (remainder filled in from reference TRBV11-2 and TRBJ2-5): EAGVAQSPRYKIIEKRQSVAFWCNPISGHATLYWYQQILGQGPKLLIQFQNNGVVDDSQLPKDRFSAERLKGVDSTLKIQPAKLEDSAVYLCASSLGSIRTSGETQYFGPGTRLLVL.

This clone was picked up a small number of times. CDR3 nucleotide sequence: TGTGCCAGCAGCAGTAATGCTGGTTCTAATACGCAGTATTTT. This gives the protein CASSSNAGSNTQYF. V gene TRBV7-3 combines with J gene TRBJ2-3; D is ambiguous. The V and J ends lost 5 bases and 7 bases respectively, with 16 bases between them. Germline values: CDR1 SGHTA, CDR2 FQGTGA. This CDR3 has 14 amino acids.

The chain joins TRBV5-4 to TRBJ1-2; D not certain. This CDR3 has 14 amino acids. V was pared by 0 bases and J by 1 base, with 7 bases between. Germline values: CDR1 SGHNT, CDR2 YYREEE (reference sequence). CDR3 in amino acids: CASSLDTVNYGYTF. The CDR3, as DNA: TGTGCCAGCAGCTTGGACACAGTTAACTATGGCTACACCTTC.

This clone was picked up a small number of times. The gene calls are TRBV19 and TRBJ2-5; D might be TRBD2 (6 bases). The CDR3 covers 14 residues. Per germline, CDR1 LNHDA and CDR2 SQIVND (reference sequence). V was clipped by 4 bases and J by 4 bases, with 13 bases between them. For the CDR3, the DNA is TGTGCCAGTAGTAGGCTCGGGGGTGGAGAGACCCAGTACTTC. Translation: CASSRLGGGETQYF.

Only a few counts were recorded for this clone. The chain combines TRBV6-1 with TRBJ2-7; 7 bases map to TRBD1. This CDR3 region has 15 residues. V was pared by 3 bases and J by 2 bases, with 7 bases of the junction left unmatched. CDR1 and CDR2 from the germline V gene are MNHNS and SASEGT. CDR3 in amino acids: CASSEAPGQPYEQYF. CDR3 bases: TGTGCCAGCAGTGAGGCCCCGGGACAGCCCTACGAGCAGTACTTC.

The V gene is TRBV5-1, the J gene TRBJ2-7, with TRBD2 matching 9 bases. Trimming at V came to 0 bases and at J to 3 bases, leaving 4 bases not matched to a gene. The germline CDR1 and CDR2 sequences are SGHRS and YFSETQ. CDR3 length equals 15 residues. The CDR3 is CASSLGLAGIYEQYF. The CDR3 region has the DNA TGCGCCAGCAGCTTGGGGCTAGCGGGAATCTACGAGCAGTACTTC.

The chain employs TRBV5-5 and TRBJ2-1; TRBD1 matches 8 bases. Germline CDR1 is SGHKS and CDR2 is YYEKEE (reference sequence). J gave up 5 bases and V 2 bases, and 3 bases lay outside the gene matches. CDR3 length: 14 amino acids. The CDR3 DNA reads TGTGCCAGCAGCTTAGGACAGGGTCACAATGAGCAGTTCTTC. Encoded protein: CASSLGQGHNEQFF.

DNA of the CDR3: TGTGCCAGCAGGAGCCTCCAGGGAGGCCAAGAGACCCAGTACTTC. Its translation is CASRSLQGGQETQYF. The chain employs TRBV6-1 and TRBJ2-5, with D possibly being TRBD2 (6 bases). Trimming took 6 bases from V and 1 from J, leaving 15 bases between them. CDR1 is MNHNS, CDR2 SASEGT, per germline. The CDR3 is 15 amino acids.

In this sample, this clone turned up a few times. V usage is TRBV7-3 and J usage is TRBJ2-7; 8 positions match TRBD1. The CDR3 is 14 amino acids. V dropped 5 bases and J dropped 7; count of bases not matched to a gene: 10. Germline lookup yields CDR1 SGHTA and CDR2 FQGTGA. The CDR3 here is CASSQGQGRVEQYF. Written as DNA, the CDR3 is TGTGCCAGCAGCCAAGGACAGGGAAGGGTGGAGCAGTACTTC.

In DNA, the CDR3 is TGTGCCAGCAGTGTTAATCGAGGCGAGCAGTACTTC. Translated, it gives CASSVNRGEQYF. The J gene is TRBJ2-7, the V gene TRBV25-1; D unresolved. Germline CDR1 MGHDK, CDR2 SYGVNS. V was shortened by 4 bases and J by 6 bases, with 10 bases between the two germline ends. The CDR3 spans 12 residues.

This clone was seen only a few times. The chain employs TRBV28 and TRBJ2-2; 7 nucleotides agree with TRBD1. J gave up 7 bases and V 8 bases, and 10 bases lay outside the gene matches. This CDR3 is built from 14 residues. CDR1 is MDHEN, CDR2 SYDVKM, per germline. The CDR3, as DNA: TGTGCCAGCTTCACCCGACAGGGACACGGGGAGCTGTTTTTT. Its protein product is CASFTRQGHGELFF.

CDR3 residues: CASSFNQRDEQFF. CDR3 nucleotide sequence: TGTGCCAGCAGCTTTAATCAGCGGGACGAGCAGTTCTTC. The chain recombines TRBV7-8 with TRBJ2-1, with 7 bases matching TRBD2. The CDR3 spans 13 residues. With V trimmed by 3 bases and J by 10 bases, 6 bases remained unmatched. The germline V gene has CDR1 SGHVS and CDR2 FQNEAQ.

This clone was found a few times. The same CDR3 arises from other DNA sequences in this sample as well. CDR3 residues: CASSRGGNTEAFF. Here the CDR3 DNA reads TGTGCCAGCAGCCGCGGGGGGAACACTGAAGCTTTCTTT. The chain carries TRBV7-9 and TRBJ1-1; a possible D gene is TRBD1 (5 bases). This CDR3 has 13 amino acids. V was pared by 5 bases and J by 1 base, with 8 bases between. Germline CDR1 and CDR2: SEHNR and FQNEAQ (reference sequence).

The J gene is TRBJ1-2, the V gene TRBV7-9; 7 positions match TRBD1. V was pared by 5 bases and J by 4 bases, with 4 bases of the junction left unmatched. Germline values: CDR1 SEHNR, CDR2 FQNEAQ (reference sequence). There are 13 residues in the CDR3. The CDR3 sequence is CASSQGTAYGYTF. The CDR3 nucleotides are TGTGCCAGCAGCCAAGGGACAGCCTATGGCTACACCTTC.

This rearrangement joins TRBV9 to TRBJ1-3, with D maybe TRBD1 (5 bases). Trimming left V 0 bases short and J 4 bases short, with 11 bases between. CDR1 is SGDLS, CDR2 YYNGEE, per germline. The CDR3 consists of 15 residues. CDR3 coding DNA: TGTGCCAGCAGCGTAGACGTCAGGGAAGGAAACACCATATATTTT. Protein product: CASSVDVREGNTIYF.

The rearrangement joins TRBV7-3 to TRBJ2-5; 11 bases match TRBD2. J was trimmed by 5 bases and V by 2 bases; bases with no gene match: 7. Germline V gives CDR1 SGHTA, CDR2 FQGTGA. CDR3 length equals 16 residues. The CDR3 nucleotides read TGTGCCAGCAGCTTAGGCCAGGCTAGCGGGAGGGAGACCCAGTACTTC. Residues: CASSLGQASGRETQYF.

For this clone: This specimen includes other DNA sequences encoding the same CDR3. The chain is built from TRBV10-3 and TRBJ1-1; D uncertain. CDR3 length: 13 residues. Germline lookup yields CDR1 ENHRY and CDR2 SYGVKD. Trimming stripped 2 bases from V and 1 base from J, with 5 bases between. The DNA for the CDR3 is TGTGCCATCAGTGAGCAGTCGAACACTGAAGCTTTCTTT. Residues: CAISEQSNTEAFF.

Only one count was recorded for this clone. This rearrangement joins TRBV7-3 to TRBJ2-1, with 7 nucleotides matching TRBD2. V lost 1 base to trimming and J lost 5 bases; unmatched junction nucleotides: 11. In germline, CDR1 is SGHTA, CDR2 FQGTGA. CDR3 length: 17 residues. CDR3 DNA sequence: TGTGCCAGCAGCTTAAGTCCCTCTAGGCTAGCGGACAATGAGCAGTTCTTC. Protein: CASSLSPSRLADNEQFF.

This rearrangement joins TRBV11-2 to TRBJ2-5; unclear D gene. The CDR3 is 13 residues long. Germline V CDR1 and CDR2: SGHAT, FQNNGV. V lost 5 bases to trimming and J lost 4 bases, with 11 bases between them. CDR3 residues: CASSLVARETQYF. In DNA, the CDR3 is TGTGCCAGCAGCCTCGTGGCCCGAGAGACCCAGTACTTC.

This clone was counted between two and nine times. J is TRBJ2-3 and V is TRBV2, with 9 bases aligning to TRBD2. CDR3 length: 15 amino acids. Trimming removed 4 bases from V and 4 bases from J; junction bases left unmatched: 6. The V gene's germline CDR1 is SNHLY and CDR2 FYNNEI. In nucleotides, the CDR3 is TGTGCCAGCAGTGGGATAGCGGGAGTGGCAGATACGCAGTATTTT. It codes for CASSGIAGVADTQYF.

This clone was seen more than once but under ten times. V usage is TRBV18 and J usage is TRBJ2-7; 8 nucleotides match TRBD2. J was trimmed by 1 base and V by 0 bases; bases with no gene match: 8. The CDR3 covers 17 residues. The germline V gene encodes CDR1 KGHSH and CDR2 LQKENI. The CDR3 nucleotides read TGTGCCAGCTCACCACCGGGGGCAGCGGGAGTTTCCTACGAGCAGTACTTC. Encoded protein: CASSPPGAAGVSYEQYF.